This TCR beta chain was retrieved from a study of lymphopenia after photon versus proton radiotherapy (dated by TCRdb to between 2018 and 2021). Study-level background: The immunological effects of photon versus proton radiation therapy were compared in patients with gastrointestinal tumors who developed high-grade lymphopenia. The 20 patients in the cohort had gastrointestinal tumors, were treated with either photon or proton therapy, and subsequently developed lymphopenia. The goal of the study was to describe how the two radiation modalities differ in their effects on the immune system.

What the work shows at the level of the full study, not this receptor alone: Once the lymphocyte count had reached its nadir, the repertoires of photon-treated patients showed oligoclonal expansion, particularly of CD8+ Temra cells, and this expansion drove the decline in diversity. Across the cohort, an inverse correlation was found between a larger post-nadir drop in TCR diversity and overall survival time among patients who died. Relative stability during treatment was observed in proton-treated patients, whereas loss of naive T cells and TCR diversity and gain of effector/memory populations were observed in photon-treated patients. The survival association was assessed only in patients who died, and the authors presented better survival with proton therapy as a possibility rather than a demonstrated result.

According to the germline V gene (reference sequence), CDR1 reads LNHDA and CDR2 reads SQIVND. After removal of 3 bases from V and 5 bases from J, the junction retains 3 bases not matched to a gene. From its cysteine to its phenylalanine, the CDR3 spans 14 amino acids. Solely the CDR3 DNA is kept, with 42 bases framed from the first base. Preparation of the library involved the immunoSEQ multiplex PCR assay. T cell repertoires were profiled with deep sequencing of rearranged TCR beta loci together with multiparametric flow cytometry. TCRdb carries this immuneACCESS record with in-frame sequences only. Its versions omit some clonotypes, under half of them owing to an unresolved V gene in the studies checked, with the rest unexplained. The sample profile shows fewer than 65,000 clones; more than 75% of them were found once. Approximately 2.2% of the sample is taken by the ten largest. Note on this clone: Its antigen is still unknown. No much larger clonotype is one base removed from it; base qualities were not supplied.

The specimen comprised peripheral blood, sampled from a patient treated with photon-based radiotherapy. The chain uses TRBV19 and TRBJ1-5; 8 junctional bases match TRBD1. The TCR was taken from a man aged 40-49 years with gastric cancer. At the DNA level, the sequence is TGTGCCAGTAGTATGGACAGGGCTCATCAGCCCCAGCATTTT. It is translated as CASSMDRAHQPQHF.